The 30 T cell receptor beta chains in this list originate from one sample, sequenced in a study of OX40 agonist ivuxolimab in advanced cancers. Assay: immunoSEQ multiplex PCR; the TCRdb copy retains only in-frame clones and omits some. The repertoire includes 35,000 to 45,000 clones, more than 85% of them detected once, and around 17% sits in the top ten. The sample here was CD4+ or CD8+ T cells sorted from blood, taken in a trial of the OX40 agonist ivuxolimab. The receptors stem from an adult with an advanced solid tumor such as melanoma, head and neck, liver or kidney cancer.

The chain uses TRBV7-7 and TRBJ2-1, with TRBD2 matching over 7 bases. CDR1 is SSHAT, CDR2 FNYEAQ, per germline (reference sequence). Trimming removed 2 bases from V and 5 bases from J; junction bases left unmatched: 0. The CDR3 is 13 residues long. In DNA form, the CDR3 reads TGTGCCAGCAGCTTAACTAGCGACAATGAGCAGTTCTTC. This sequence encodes CASSLTSDNEQFF.

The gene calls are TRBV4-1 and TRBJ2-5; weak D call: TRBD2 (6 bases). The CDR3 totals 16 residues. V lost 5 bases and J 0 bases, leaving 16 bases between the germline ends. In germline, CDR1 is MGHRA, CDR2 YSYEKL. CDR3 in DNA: TGCGCCAGCAGCACTCGTCGCGGGGAGTACCAAGAGACCCAGTACTTC. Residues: CASSTRRGEYQETQYF.

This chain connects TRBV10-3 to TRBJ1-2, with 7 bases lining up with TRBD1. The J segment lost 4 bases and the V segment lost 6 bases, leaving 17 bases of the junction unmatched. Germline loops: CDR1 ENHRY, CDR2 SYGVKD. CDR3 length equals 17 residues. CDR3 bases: TGTGCCATCAGCTCCAGTCTTCTAGGGGGCGTTAGCTATGGCTACACCTTC. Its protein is CAISSSLLGGVSYGYTF.

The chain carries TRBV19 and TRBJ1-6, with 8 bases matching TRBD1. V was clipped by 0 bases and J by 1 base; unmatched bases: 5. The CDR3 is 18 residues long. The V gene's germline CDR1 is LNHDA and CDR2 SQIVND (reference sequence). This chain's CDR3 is CASSIDSGQGSYNSPLHF. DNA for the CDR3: TGTGCCAGTAGTATAGATTCCGGACAGGGATCCTATAATTCACCCCTCCACTTT.

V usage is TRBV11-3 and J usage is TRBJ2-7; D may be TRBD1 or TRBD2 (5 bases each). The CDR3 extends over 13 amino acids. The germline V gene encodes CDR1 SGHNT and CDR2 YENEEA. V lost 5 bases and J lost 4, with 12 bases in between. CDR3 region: CASSPRGFYEQYF. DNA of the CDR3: TGTGCCAGCAGCCCGAGGGGATTTTACGAGCAGTACTTC.

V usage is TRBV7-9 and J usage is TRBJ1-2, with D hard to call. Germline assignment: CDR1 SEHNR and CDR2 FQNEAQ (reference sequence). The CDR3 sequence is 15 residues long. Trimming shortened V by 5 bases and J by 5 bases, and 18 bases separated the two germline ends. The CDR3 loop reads CASSLGGLGVYGYTF. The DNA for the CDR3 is TGTGCCAGCAGCCTGGGCGGGCTCGGAGTTTATGGCTACACCTTC.

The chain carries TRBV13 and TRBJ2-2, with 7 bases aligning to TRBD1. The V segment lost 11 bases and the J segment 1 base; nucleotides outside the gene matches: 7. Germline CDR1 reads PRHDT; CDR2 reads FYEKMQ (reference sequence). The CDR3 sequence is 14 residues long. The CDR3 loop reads CASGDSLNTGELFF. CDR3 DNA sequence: TGTGCCTCCGGGGACAGCCTGAACACCGGGGAGCTGTTTTTT.

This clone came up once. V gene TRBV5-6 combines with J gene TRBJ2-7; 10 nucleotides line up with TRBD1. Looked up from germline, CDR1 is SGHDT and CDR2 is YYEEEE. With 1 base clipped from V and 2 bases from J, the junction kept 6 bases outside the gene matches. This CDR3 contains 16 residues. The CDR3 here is CASSLRDRGYPYEQYF. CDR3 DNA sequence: TGTGCCAGCAGCTTGAGGGACAGGGGTTACCCCTACGAGCAGTACTTC. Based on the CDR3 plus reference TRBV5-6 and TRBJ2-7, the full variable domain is DAGVTQSPTHLIKTRGQQVTLRCSPKSGHDTVSWYQQALGQGPQFIFQYYEEEERQRGNFPDRFSGHQFPNYSSELNVNALLLGDSALYLCASSLRDRGYPYEQYFGPGTRLTVT.

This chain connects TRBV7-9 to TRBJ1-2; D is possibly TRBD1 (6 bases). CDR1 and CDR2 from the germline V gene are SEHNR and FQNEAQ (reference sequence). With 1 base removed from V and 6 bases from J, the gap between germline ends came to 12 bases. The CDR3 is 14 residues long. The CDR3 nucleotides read TGTGCCAGCAGCTTAGGGACAGTAGCGGATGGCTACACCTTC. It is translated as CASSLGTVADGYTF.

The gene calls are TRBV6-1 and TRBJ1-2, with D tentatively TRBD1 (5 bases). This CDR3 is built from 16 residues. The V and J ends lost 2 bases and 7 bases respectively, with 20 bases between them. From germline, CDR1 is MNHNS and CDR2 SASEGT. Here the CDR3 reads CASSEPVGALGLGYTF. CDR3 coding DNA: TGTGCCAGCAGTGAACCGGTAGGGGCGCTCGGCCTTGGCTACACCTTC.

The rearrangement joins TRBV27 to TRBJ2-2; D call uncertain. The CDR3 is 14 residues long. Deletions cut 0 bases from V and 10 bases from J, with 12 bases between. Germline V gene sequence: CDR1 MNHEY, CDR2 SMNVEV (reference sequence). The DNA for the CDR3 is TGTGCCAGCAGTTTATCAATCGGCGCGTTGGAGCTGTTTTTT. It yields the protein CASSLSIGALELFF.

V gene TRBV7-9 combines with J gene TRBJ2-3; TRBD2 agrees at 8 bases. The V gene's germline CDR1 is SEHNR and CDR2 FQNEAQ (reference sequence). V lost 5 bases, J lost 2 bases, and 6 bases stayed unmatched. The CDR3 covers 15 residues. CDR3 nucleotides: TGTGCCAGCAGCCCCACTAGCGGCCCCACAGATACGCAGTATTTT. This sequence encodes CASSPTSGPTDTQYF.

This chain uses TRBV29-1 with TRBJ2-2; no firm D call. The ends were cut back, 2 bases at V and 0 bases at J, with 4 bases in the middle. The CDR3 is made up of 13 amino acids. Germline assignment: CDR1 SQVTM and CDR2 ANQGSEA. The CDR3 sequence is CSVEPPNTGELFF. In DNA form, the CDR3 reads TGCAGCGTTGAACCGCCGAACACCGGGGAGCTGTTTTTT.

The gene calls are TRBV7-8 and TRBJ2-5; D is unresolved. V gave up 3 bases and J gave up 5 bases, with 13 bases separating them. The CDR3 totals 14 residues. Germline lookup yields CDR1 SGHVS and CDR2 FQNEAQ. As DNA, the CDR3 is TGTGCCAGCAGCTTTGCGGCAGCTGGGGAGACCCAGTACTTC. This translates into CASSFAAAGETQYF.

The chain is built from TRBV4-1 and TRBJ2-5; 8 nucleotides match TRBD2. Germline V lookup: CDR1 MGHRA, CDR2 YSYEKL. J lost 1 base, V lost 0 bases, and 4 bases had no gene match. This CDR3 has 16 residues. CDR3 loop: CASSQERGALQETQYF. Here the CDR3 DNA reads TGCGCCAGCAGCCAAGAGCGGGGGGCCCTCCAAGAGACCCAGTACTTC.

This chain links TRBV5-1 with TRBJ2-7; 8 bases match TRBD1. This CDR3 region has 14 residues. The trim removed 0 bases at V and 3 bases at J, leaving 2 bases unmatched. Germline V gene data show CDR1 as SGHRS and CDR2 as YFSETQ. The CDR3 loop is CASSLGTGNYEQYF. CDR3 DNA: TGCGCCAGCAGCTTGGGGACAGGGAACTACGAGCAGTACTTC.

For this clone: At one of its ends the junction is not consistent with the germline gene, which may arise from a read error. CDR3 sequence: CAWSVGGEKDF. CDR3 coding DNA: TGTGCCTGGAGTGTAGGGGGGGAAAAAGACTTC. This chain joins TRBV30 and TRBJ2-7; possibly TRBD2 for D (7 bases). Germline loops: CDR1 GTSNPN, CDR2 SVGIG (reference sequence). The CDR3 covers 11 residues.

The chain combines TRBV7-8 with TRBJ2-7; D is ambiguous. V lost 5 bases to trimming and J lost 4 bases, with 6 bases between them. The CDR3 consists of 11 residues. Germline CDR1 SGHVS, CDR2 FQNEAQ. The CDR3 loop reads CASSINYEQYF. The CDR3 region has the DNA TGTGCCAGCAGCATAAATTACGAGCAGTACTTC. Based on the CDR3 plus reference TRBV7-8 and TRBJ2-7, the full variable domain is GAGVSQSPRYKVAKRGQDVALRCDPISGHVSLFWYQQALGQGPEFLTYFQNEAQLDKSGLPSDRFFAERPEGSVSTLKIQRTQQEDSAVYLCASSINYEQYFGPGTRLTVT.

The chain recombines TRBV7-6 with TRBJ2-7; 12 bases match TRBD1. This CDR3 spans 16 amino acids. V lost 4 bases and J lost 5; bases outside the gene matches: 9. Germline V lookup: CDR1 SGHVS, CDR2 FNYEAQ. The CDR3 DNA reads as TGTGCCAGCAGCTCAAGGGTCGGGACAGGGGGCCACGAGCAGTACTTC. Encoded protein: CASSSRVGTGGHEQYF. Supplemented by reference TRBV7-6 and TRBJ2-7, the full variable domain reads GAGVSQSPRYKVTKRGQDVALRCDPISGHVSLYWYRQALGQGPEFLTYFNYEAQQDKSGLPNDRFSAERPEGSISTLTIQRTEQRDSAMYRCASSSRVGTGGHEQYFGPGTRLTVT.

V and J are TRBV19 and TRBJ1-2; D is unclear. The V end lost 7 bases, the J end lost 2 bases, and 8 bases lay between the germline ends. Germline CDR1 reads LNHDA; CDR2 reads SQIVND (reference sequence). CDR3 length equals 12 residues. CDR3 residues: CASTSGNYGYTF. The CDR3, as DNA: TGTGCCAGTACTAGCGGGAACTATGGCTACACCTTC.

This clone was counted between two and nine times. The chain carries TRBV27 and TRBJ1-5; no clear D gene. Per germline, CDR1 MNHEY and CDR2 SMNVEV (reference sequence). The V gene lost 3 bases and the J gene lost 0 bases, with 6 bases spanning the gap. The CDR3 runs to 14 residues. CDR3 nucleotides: TGTGCCAGCAGTTTCGACGGTAGCAATCAGCCCCAGCATTTT. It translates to CASSFDGSNQPQHF.

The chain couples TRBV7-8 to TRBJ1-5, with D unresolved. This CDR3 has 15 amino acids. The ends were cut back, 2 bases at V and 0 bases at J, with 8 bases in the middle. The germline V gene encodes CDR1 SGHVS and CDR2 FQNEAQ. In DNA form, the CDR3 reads TGTGCCAGCAGCTTAACGGGTAATAGCAATCAGCCCCAGCATTTT. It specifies CASSLTGNSNQPQHF.

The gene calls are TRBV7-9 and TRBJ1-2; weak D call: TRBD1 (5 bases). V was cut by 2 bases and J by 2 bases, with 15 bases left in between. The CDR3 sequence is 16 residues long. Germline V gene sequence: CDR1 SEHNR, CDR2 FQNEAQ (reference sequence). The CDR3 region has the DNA TGTGCCAGCAGCTTAAATCTAGCTGGGGACAACTATGGCTACACCTTC. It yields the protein CASSLNLAGDNYGYTF. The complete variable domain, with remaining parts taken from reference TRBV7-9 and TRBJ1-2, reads DTGVSQNPRHKITKRGQNVTFRCDPISEHNRLYWYRQTLGQGPEFLTYFQNEAQLEKSRLLSDRFSAERPKGSFSTLEIQRTEQGDSAMYLCASSLNLAGDNYGYTFGSGTRLTVV.

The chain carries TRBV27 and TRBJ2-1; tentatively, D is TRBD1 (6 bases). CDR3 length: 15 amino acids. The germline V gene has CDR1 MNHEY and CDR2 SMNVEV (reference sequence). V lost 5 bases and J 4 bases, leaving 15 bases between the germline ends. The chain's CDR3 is CASSPGTQIYNEQFF. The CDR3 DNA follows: TGTGCCAGCAGTCCCGGGACACAAATATACAATGAGCAGTTCTTC.

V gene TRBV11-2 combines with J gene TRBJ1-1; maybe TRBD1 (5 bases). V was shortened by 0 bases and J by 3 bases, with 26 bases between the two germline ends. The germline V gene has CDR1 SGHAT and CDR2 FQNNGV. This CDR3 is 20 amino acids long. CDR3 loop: CASSLDKWGQGGKGDTEAFF. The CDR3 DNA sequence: TGTGCCAGCAGCTTAGATAAGTGGGGCCAGGGAGGGAAAGGGGACACTGAAGCTTTCTTT. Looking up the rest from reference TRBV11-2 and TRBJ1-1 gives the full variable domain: EAGVAQSPRYKIIEKRQSVAFWCNPISGHATLYWYQQILGQGPKLLIQFQNNGVVDDSQLPKDRFSAERLKGVDSTLKIQPAKLEDSAVYLCASSLDKWGQGGKGDTEAFFGQGTRLTVV.

CDR3 bases: TGTGCCAGCAGGGAGACAGGGGGTCAGCCCCAGCATTTT. Its protein product is CASRETGGQPQHF. The rearrangement uses TRBV27 and TRBJ1-5; 9 bases line up with TRBD1. The ends lost 6 bases at V and 6 bases at J; junction bases unmatched: 3. Germline V gene lookup returns CDR1 MNHEY and CDR2 SMNVEV (reference sequence). This CDR3 spans 13 amino acids.

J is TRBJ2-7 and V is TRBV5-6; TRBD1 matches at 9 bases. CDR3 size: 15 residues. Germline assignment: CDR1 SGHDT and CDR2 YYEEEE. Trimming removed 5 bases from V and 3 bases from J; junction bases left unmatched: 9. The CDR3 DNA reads TGTGCCAGCAGTTGGGGCGGGACAGGGTTCTACGAGCAGTACTTC. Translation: CASSWGGTGFYEQYF.

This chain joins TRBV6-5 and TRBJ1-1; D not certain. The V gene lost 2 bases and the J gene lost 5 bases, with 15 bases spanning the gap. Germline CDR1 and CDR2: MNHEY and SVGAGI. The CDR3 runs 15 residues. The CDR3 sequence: CASSYEGPLETEAFF. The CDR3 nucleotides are TGTGCCAGCAGTTACGAAGGTCCACTCGAGACTGAAGCTTTCTTT.

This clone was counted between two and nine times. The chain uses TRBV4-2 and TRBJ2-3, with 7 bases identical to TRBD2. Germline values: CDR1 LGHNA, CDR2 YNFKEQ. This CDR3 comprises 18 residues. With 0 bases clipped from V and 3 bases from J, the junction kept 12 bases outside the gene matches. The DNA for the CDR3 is TGTGCCAGCAGCCAAGAGGGGGGTGCGGGGGTTTGGACAGATACGCAGTATTTT. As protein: CASSQEGGAGVWTDTQYF.

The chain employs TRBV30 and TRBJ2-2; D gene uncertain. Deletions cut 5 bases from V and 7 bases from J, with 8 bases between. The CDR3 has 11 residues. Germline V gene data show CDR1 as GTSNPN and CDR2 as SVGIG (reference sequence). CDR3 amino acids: CAWVFVGELFF. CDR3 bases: TGTGCCTGGGTCTTCGTCGGGGAGCTGTTTTTT. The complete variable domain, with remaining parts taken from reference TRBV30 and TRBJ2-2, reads SQTIHQWPATLVQPVGSPLSLECTVEGTSNPNLYWYRQAAGRGLQLLFYSVGIGQISSEVPQNLSASRPQDRQFILSSKKLLLSDSGFYLCAWVFVGELFFGEGSRLTVL.